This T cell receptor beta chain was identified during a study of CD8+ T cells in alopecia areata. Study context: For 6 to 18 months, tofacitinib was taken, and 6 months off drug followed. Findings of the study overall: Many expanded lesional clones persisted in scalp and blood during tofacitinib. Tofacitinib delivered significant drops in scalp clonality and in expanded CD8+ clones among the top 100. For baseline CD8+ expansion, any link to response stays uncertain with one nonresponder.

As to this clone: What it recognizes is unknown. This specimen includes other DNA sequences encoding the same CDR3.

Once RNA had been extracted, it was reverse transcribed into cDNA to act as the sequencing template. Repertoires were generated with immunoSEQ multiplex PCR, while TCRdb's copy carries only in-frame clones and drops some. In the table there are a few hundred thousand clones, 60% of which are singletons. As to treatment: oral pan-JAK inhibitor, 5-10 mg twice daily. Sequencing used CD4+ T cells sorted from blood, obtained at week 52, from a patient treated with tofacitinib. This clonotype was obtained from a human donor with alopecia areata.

In DNA form, the CDR3 reads TGTGCCTGGAGTGGAAAAGAGACCCAGTACTTC. It translates to CAWSGKETQYF. The V and J genes are TRBV30 and TRBJ2-5; D remains ambiguous. Germline V gene data show CDR1 as GTSNPN and CDR2 as SVGIG (reference sequence). V lost 1 base and J lost 3, with 3 bases in between. The CDR3 is 11 amino acids.